This T cell receptor (beta chain) was obtained from a study of metastatic and nonmetastatic thyroid tumors. As for the study in general: Repertoires from blood and tumor or nodule tissue of malignant and benign thyroid patients were compared.

This clone came up many times. The antigen is unknown. Study-wide results and caveats: As reported, TCR beta diversity in blood and tumor was significantly higher in malignant thyroid tumors than in benign nodules.

Authors' processing steps: CDR3 was compared across clinicopathological groups, and the resulting differences were used to build a distant-metastasis classifier for papillary thyroid cancer. TCRdb re-called clones via MiXCR from the PCR reads. TCRdb's processing, not the study's, gives the V and J calls here. This sample yields about 20,000 clones, of which under 35% are seen a single time; 14% belongs to the top ten. Patients underwent thyroid surgery, and none had received any treatment before it. Sequencing was done on a sample of blood. The clonotype was recovered from a female donor with papillary thyroid cancer or a benign thyroid nodule (not recorded which). Some clones in this sample may be carry-over from other donors' samples.

As DNA, the CDR3 is TGCGCCAGCAGCCAGGCCTCAGCGGGACAAGAGACCCAGTACTTC. Translated, it gives CASSQASAGQETQYF. The chain joins TRBV4-1 to TRBJ2-5, with TRBD2 matching 7 bases. V was pared by 3 bases and J by 2 bases, with 6 bases of the junction left unmatched. The CDR3 has 15 residues. In germline, CDR1 is MGHRA, CDR2 YSYEKL.